This T cell receptor beta chain was documented in a study of prognosis after radiotherapy for stage I lung cancer. Study information: Patients received 3 to 5 SBRT fractions with a biologically effective dose of at least 100 Gy. Study results and limitations: Unique TCR clone counts were lower following stereotactic body radiation therapy (median 10,088 versus 6,861).

With 8 bases clipped from V and 7 bases from J, the junction kept 16 bases outside the gene matches. This CDR3 spans 15 amino acids. Germline lookup yields CDR1 MNHNS and CDR2 SASEGT. This clonotype turned up a few times. Its target is not known. TCR beta CDR3 was amplified from genomic DNA by two-round multiplex PCR. Primers (each specific to one TRBV or TRBJ gene) were used in first-round PCR. TCRdb re-called the multiplex PCR reads with MiXCR, one entry per CDR3 protein. Here the sample spans fewer than 30,000 distinct CDR3 sequences, 35% to 55% being singletons. The sample consisted of PBMCs, taken before or after stereotactic body radiation therapy (not recorded which). The TCR was taken from a donor aged 50 or older with non-small cell lung cancer. This chain links TRBV6-1 with TRBJ2-7; 8 bases align to TRBD2. In nucleotides, the CDR3 is TGTGCCAGCTCCCGCCGGGGAGCGGGAGCGCTAGAGCAGTACTTC. As protein: CASSRRGAGALEQYF.